This T cell receptor beta chain is from a study of identifying expanded T cells in peripheral blood. The CDR3 sequence is 14 residues long. The J segment lost 2 bases and the V segment lost 4 bases, leaving 4 bases of the junction unmatched. Looked up from germline, CDR1 is SGHTA and CDR2 is FQGNSA. During the collection period, no donor immune events like infections were recorded. On this clone itself: Its antigen is as yet unknown.

TCRdb's table, derived via immunoSEQ multiplex PCR, lists solely in-frame clones and lacks some. This sample has about 83,000 clones, with 89% found just once. Study outcomes and limitations: Roughly 1.2 clones differed between technical replicates, versus approximately 17 and 20 over time. Clone count variance between roughly 2-week samples rose with total template count.

This sequence joins TRBV7-2 and TRBJ2-7; TRBD1 agrees at 8 bases. The sample consisted of blood. The sequence was obtained from a person aged 18 to 70 in good health. CDR3 nucleotide sequence: TGTGCCAGCAGCTCAGTGGGACAGGCCTACGAGCAGTACTTC. Its protein product is CASSSVGQAYEQYF.